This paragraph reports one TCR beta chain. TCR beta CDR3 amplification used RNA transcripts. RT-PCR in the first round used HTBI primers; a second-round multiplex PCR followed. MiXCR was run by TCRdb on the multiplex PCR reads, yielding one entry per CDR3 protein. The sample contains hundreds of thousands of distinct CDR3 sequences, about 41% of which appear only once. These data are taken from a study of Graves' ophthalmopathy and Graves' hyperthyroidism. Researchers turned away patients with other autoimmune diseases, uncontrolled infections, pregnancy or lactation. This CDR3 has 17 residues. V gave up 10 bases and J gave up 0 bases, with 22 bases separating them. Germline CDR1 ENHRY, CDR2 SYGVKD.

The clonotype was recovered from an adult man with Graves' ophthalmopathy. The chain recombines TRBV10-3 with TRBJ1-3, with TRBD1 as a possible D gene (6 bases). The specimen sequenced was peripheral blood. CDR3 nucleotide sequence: TGTGCCAGCAGGAACCCTGGGGGCATACGCTCTGGAAACACCATATATTTT. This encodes CASRNPGGIRSGNTIYF.